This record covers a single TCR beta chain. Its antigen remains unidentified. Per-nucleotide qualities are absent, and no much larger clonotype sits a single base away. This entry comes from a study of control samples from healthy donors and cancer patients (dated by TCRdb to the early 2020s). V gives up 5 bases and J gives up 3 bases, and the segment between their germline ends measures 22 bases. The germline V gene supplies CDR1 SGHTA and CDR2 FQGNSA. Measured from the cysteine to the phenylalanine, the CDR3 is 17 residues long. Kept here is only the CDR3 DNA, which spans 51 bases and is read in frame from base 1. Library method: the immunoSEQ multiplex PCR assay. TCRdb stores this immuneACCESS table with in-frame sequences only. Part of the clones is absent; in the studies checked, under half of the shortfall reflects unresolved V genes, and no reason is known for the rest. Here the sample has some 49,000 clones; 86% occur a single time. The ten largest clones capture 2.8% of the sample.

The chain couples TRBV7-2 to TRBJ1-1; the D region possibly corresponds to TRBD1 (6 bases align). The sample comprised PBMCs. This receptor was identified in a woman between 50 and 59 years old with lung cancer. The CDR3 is CASSQKKGTSVDTEAFF. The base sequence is TGTGCCAGCAGCCAAAAGAAAGGGACATCGGTAGACACTGAAGCTTTCTTT.